A single sample is the source of the 4 T cell receptor beta chains below, sequenced in a study of shared clonotypes between healthy human individuals. The protocol was immunoSEQ multiplex PCR, while the TCRdb copy is restricted to in-frame clones and leaves out a portion. The sample shows about 2.4 million clones, approximately 94% of them seen only once. The sample was naive CD4+ T cells from PBMCs. The subset: CD45RA+ positively selected. Receptors were obtained from a man aged 18-30 years in good health. Some clones in this sample may be carry-over from other donors' samples.

On this clone: Other DNA sequences in the same sample also yield this CDR3. The chain employs TRBV7-2 and TRBJ2-7; perhaps TRBD2 as D (6 bases). V lost 5 bases to trimming and J lost 3 bases, with 11 bases between them. CDR3 length equals 13 residues. Germline loops: CDR1 SGHTA, CDR2 FQGNSA. Here the CDR3 reads CASSPGTHYEQYF. The CDR3 DNA is TGTGCCAGCAGCCCCGGGACTCACTACGAGCAGTACTTC. Together with reference TRBV7-2 and TRBJ2-7, the CDR3 gives the full variable domain: GAGVSQSPSNKVTEKGKDVELRCDPISGHTALYWYRQSLGQGLEFLIYFQGNSAPDKSGLPSDRFSAERTGGSVSTLTIQRTQQEDSAVYLCASSPGTHYEQYFGPGTRLTVT.

Only one count was recorded for this clone. The genes are TRBV2 and TRBJ2-5, with D perhaps matching TRBD1 (6 bases). CDR3 length: 12 residues. V lost 10 bases and J lost 2, with 11 bases in between. Germline CDR1 SNHLY, CDR2 FYNNEI. CDR3 bases: TGTGCCATAGGACAGATACAAGAGACCCAGTACTTC. Its protein product is CAIGQIQETQYF.

The gene calls are TRBV5-5 and TRBJ1-2; D not certain. The germline V and J ends were trimmed by 0 bases and 5 bases, with 17 bases remaining between them. The CDR3 runs 16 residues. Germline V gives CDR1 SGHKS, CDR2 YYEKEE (reference sequence). The CDR3 DNA reads as TGTGCCAGCAGCTTGGGGGAGAGACCCATCCTTTATGGCTACACCTTC. Its protein is CASSLGERPILYGYTF.

The rearrangement joins TRBV23-1 to TRBJ2-6; D is uncertain. TRBV23-1 is sorted into the ORF group, with uncertain function. Trimming took 7 bases from V and 0 from J, leaving 1 base between them. CDR3 length: 12 residues. The CDR3 DNA is TGCGCCAGCACCTCTGGGGCCAACGTCCTGACTTTC. This translates into CASTSGANVLTF.